A selection of T cell receptor beta chains follows, all from one sample in a study of blood T cell repertoires in COVID-19. The assay was immunoSEQ multiplex PCR, and TCRdb's table has in-frame clones only and misses some. The sample has approximately 280,000 clones, about four fifths seen once. Sequenced: peripheral blood. Receptor source: a human donor with COVID-19, enrolled during active disease. The donor label of this sample is uncertain. Both conserved end residues are part of each CDR3. Fields, in order: V gene, J gene, CDR3 protein.

>TRBV19|TRBJ2-1
CASSQLAGGWEEQFF
>TRBV12-3/TRBV12-4|TRBJ1-5
CASSPTGYQPQHF
>TRBV4-3|TRBJ2-1
CASSQLSAGVWNEQFF
>TRBV19|TRBJ1-2
CASSRQGSTGGYTF
>TRBV11-2|TRBJ2-2
CASSPDRGGQLFF
>TRBV27|TRBJ2-3
CASHRAGVRTDTQYF
>TRBV11-3|TRBJ2-1
CASSLGRTGIGSYNEQFF
>TRBV6-2/TRBV6-3|TRBJ2-7
CASSRLPYEQYF
>TRBV28|TRBJ1-5
CASSLWASNSNQPQHF
>TRBV30|TRBJ2-3
CAWKGLAVLTDTQYF
>TRBV9|TRBJ1-1
CASSLQGRNTEAFF
>TRBV6-5|TRBJ1-5
CASSYTGNGNQPQHF
>TRBV19|TRBJ1-5
CASSITGGTQPQHF
>TRBV16|TRBJ1-2
CASSLQTGFHYGYTF
>TRBV5-1|TRBJ2-5
CASSSLAGEVTQYF
>TRBV6-5|TRBJ1-6
CASSPDRSHNSPLHF
>TRBV19|TRBJ1-2
CASSIYREDGYTF
>TRBV7-2|TRBJ1-2
CASSPQQGGGYTF
>TRBV5-6|TRBJ2-3
CASRQEVLTDTQYF
>TRBV2|TRBJ2-6
CASTGGQFISGANVLTF
>TRBV11-2|TRBJ2-1
CASSGGLSSYNEQFF
>TRBV30|TRBJ1-4
CAWSVGGATNEKLFF
>TRBV30|TRBJ2-3
CAWSSLAGADTQYF
>TRBV12-5|TRBJ2-1
CASGLVPAGYNEQFF
>TRBV18|TRBJ2-5
CASSPSGMGETQYF
>TRBV9|TRBJ1-4
CASSLDGQAGEKLFF
>TRBV6-6|TRBJ2-3
CASSYRKPSTDTQYF
>TRBV27|TRBJ1-3
CATKGGGSGNTIYF
>TRBV11-2|TRBJ1-1
CASSLFLGAHTEAFF
>TRBV7-3|TRBJ2-3
CASSPPGIDTQYF
>TRBV7-8|TRBJ1-2
CASSLRTQGDYGYTF
>TRBV7-3|TRBJ2-1
CASSLNALSPVAGGGEQFF
>TRBV11-1|TRBJ1-2
CASSRTGGGGYTF
>TRBV5-1|TRBJ2-3
CASSLGLAGGSTDTQYF
>TRBV5-1|TRBJ1-2
CASSPDPDSFYTF
>TRBV21-1|TRBJ2-7
CAIKGSLAYEQYF